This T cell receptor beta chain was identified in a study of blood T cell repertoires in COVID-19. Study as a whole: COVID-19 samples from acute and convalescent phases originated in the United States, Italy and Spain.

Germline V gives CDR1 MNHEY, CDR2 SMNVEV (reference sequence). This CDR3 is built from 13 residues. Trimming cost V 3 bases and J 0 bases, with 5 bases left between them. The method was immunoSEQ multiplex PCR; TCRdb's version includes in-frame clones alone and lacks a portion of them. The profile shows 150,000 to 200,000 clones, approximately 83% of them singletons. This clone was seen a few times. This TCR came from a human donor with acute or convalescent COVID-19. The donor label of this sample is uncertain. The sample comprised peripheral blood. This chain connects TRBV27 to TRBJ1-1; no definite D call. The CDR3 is CASSFQVNTEAFF. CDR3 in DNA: TGTGCCAGCAGTTTCCAGGTGAACACTGAAGCTTTCTTT.